This section outlines one TCR beta chain sequence together with its context. Its target is not known. The data were taken from a study of T cell responses to AZD1222 COVID-19 vaccine. The study, taken as a whole, reports: Baseline serostatus was positive in only a handful of AZD1222 recipients.

This table comes from immunoSEQ multiplex PCR, and its TCRdb copy is limited to in-frame clones, with some not included. Altogether about 200,000 clones are present, 88% being singletons, with the ten largest covering about 7.2%. Trimming took 6 bases from V and 6 from J, leaving 12 bases between them. The germline gives CDR1 KGHSH, CDR2 LQKENI. The CDR3 is 13 residues long. This sequence was found in an adult in good health. The chain links TRBV18 to TRBJ1-5; D is perhaps TRBD1 (5 bases). Sequences were derived from peripheral blood, sampled on day 0 of AZD1222 vaccination. Here the CDR3 DNA reads TGTGCCAGCTCCATCGGGCAGGGTCAGCCCCAGCATTTT. This translates into CASSIGQGQPQHF.